A single sample is the source of the 22 T cell receptor beta chains below, sequenced in a study of identical twins. TCRdb recomputed calls from the 5' RACE reads with MiXCR, one row per CDR3 protein. This sample carries 690,000 or so distinct CDR3 sequences, more than 6.5% of them seen once, and the ten largest clones take around 0.98%. These data also featured in a second study, about yellow fever vaccine responses in identical twins.

Sequenced input: PBMCs. Every receptor here comes from a woman aged 18-29 years in good health.

The gene calls are TRBV12-3 or TRBV12-4 and TRBJ2-7; no clear D gene. The V and J ends lost 5 bases and 2 bases respectively, with 10 bases between them. The CDR3 has 13 residues. The CDR3 bases are TGTGCCAGCAGTCGGGCTAGGACCTACGAGCAGTACTTC. Translated, it gives CASSRARTYEQYF.

This clonotype was found many times. The genes are TRBV27 and TRBJ2-7; weak D call: TRBD1 (6 bases). CDR1 is MNHEY, CDR2 SMNVEV, per germline (reference sequence). The CDR3 consists of 14 residues. Trimming took off 3 bases at V and 4 bases at J, with 13 bases between the two ends. The CDR3 sequence is CASSFLGQIYEQYF. In DNA, the CDR3 is TGTGCCAGCAGTTTCTTAGGACAGATATACGAGCAGTACTTC.

This clonotype occurred a few times. The chain joins TRBV20-1 to TRBJ2-5; D ambiguous. Germline lookup yields CDR1 DFQATT and CDR2 SNEGSKA (reference sequence). The CDR3 loop spans 12 amino acids. The germline V and J ends were trimmed by 1 base and 5 bases, with 8 bases remaining between them. The CDR3 region is CSARGIKETQYF. Here the CDR3 DNA reads TGCAGTGCTAGAGGGATAAAGGAGACCCAGTACTTC.

CDR3 residues: CASSSLESCINEQFF. The CDR3 bases are TGTGCCAGCAGTTCACTAGAAAGTTGTATAAATGAGCAGTTCTTC. The chain joins TRBV28 to TRBJ2-1; D possibly corresponds to TRBD2 (5 bases). CDR1 is MDHEN, CDR2 SYDVKM, per germline. The CDR3 contains 15 residues. V shed 4 bases and J shed 7 bases, with 17 bases lying between them.

This clonotype occurred many times. The chain combines TRBV6-5 with TRBJ2-3; 16 nucleotides align to TRBD2. The CDR3 consists of 16 residues. CDR1 is MNHEY and CDR2 is SVGAGI in the germline V gene. With 4 bases clipped from V and 4 bases from J, the junction kept 2 bases outside the gene matches. The CDR3, as DNA: TGTGCCAGCAGTTCGGGACTAGCGGGAGGGTCAGATACGCAGTATTTT. This sequence encodes CASSSGLAGGSDTQYF.

This clonotype appeared many times. The chain couples TRBV6-2 or TRBV6-3 to TRBJ2-1, with no clear D. The ends were cut back, 5 bases at V and 6 bases at J, with 14 bases in the middle. The CDR3 extends over 14 amino acids. Germline CDR1 MNHEY, CDR2 SVGEGT. Written as DNA, the CDR3 is TGTGCCAGCAGTCCTCAGGCCCTCGGCAATGAGCAGTTCTTC. Protein sequence: CASSPQALGNEQFF.

The chain combines TRBV21-1 with TRBJ2-4; the D call TRBD2 from the table was never checked on the DNA. TRBV21-1 is classified as a pseudogene. The CDR3 covers 17 residues. Here the CDR3 DNA reads TGTGCCAGCAGCACCCCGGGACTGGACGTGGCCAAAAACATTCAGTACTTC. This gives the protein CASSTPGLDVAKNIQYF.

The chain couples TRBV20-1 to TRBJ2-1; 10 bases match TRBD1. In germline, CDR1 is DFQATT, CDR2 SNEGSKA (reference sequence). The CDR3 runs 16 residues. J lost 7 bases, V lost 8 bases, and 17 bases had no gene match. The CDR3 nucleotides are TGCAGTCCTCATAAGTCCGGGACAGGGGTCCTTAATGAGCAGTTCTTC. Its translation is CSPHKSGTGVLNEQFF.

The chain combines TRBV10-1 with TRBJ2-1; 7 nucleotides align to TRBD1. Trimming cost V 3 bases and J 6 bases; bases outside gene matches: 5. The CDR3 spans 14 residues. Per germline, CDR1 WNHNN and CDR2 SYGVQD (reference sequence). CDR3 coding DNA: TGCGCCAGCAGTGAAGAGGGGGCGGGCAATGAGCAGTTCTTC. Its protein is CASSEEGAGNEQFF.

V is TRBV28 and J is TRBJ1-2; TRBD1 might be the D (6 bases). CDR3 length: 15 residues. Trimming took 3 bases from V and 0 from J, leaving 11 bases between them. Germline V gene data show CDR1 as MDHEN and CDR2 as SYDVKM. DNA of the CDR3: TGTGCCAGCAGTTTTTCGGGGGCAGCTAACTATGGCTACACCTTC. It yields the protein CASSFSGAANYGYTF.

This clonotype was found a few times. CDR3 in DNA: TGTGCCAGCAGTTACTCGGCCCGGAGGGGTTATCACACTGAAGCTTTCTTT. As protein: CASSYSARRGYHTEAFF. This sequence joins TRBV6-5 and TRBJ1-1; TRBD1 is a possible D gene (5 bases). The V gene lost 0 bases and the J gene lost 3 bases, with 17 bases spanning the gap. Germline CDR1 reads MNHEY; CDR2 reads SVGAGI. This CDR3 contains 17 residues.

This clonotype came up a few times. The V and J genes are TRBV29-1 and TRBJ2-7, with 10 bases identical to TRBD1. The length of the CDR3 is 14 residues. Unmatched junction bases numbered 4, after V lost 3 bases and J lost 2 bases. Germline V gene data show CDR1 as SQVTM and CDR2 as ANQGSEA. CDR3 sequence: CSVDGTGEAYEQYF. CDR3 coding DNA: TGCAGCGTTGACGGGACAGGGGAAGCCTACGAGCAGTACTTC.

This chain uses TRBV3-1 with TRBJ1-2, with 9 bases identical to TRBD1. Losses at the gene ends were 4 bases for V and 6 bases for J; bases not matched to a gene: 3. Germline CDR1 is LGHDT and CDR2 is YNNKEL (reference sequence). This CDR3 has 13 amino acids. The CDR3 bases are TGTGCCAGCAGCCGAACAGGGGGCGATGGCTACACCTTC. This gives the protein CASSRTGGDGYTF.

Only a few counts were recorded for this clonotype. The chain carries TRBV15 and TRBJ2-7; 8 bases are a match to TRBD2. This CDR3 is built from 15 residues. The trim removed 0 bases at V and 4 bases at J, leaving 5 bases unmatched. Germline-derived CDR1 and CDR2 are LNHNV and YYDKDF (reference sequence). In DNA, the CDR3 is TGTGCCACCAGCAGAGATGTACTAGCGGCGTACGAGCAGTACTTC. It specifies CATSRDVLAAYEQYF.

This clonotype turned up a few times. This rearrangement joins TRBV5-1 to TRBJ2-1, with TRBD2 as a possible D gene (9 bases). Per germline, CDR1 SGHRS and CDR2 YFSETQ. Trimming shortened V by 4 bases and J by 9 bases, and 23 bases separated the two germline ends. CDR3 size: 16 residues. In nucleotides, the CDR3 is TGCGCCAGCAGCGTCCCCGGGGCTAGCGGGACAGGTGAGCAGTTCTTC. This codes for CASSVPGASGTGEQFF.

This clonotype was observed at least ten times. V is TRBV7-9 and J is TRBJ2-1; 7 nucleotides match TRBD2. Germline-derived CDR1 and CDR2 are SEHNR and FQNEAQ (reference sequence). The ends lost 5 bases at V and 15 bases at J; junction bases unmatched: 7. This CDR3 comprises 11 residues. CDR3 sequence (DNA): TGTGCCAGCAGCGGGGGGGATGTCTTGTTCTTC. Protein sequence: CASSGGDVLFF.

CDR3 amino acids: CATSNGNSPLHF. The DNA for the CDR3 is TGTGCCACCAGCAACGGGAATTCACCCCTCCACTTT. The chain is built from TRBV15 and TRBJ1-6; D gene ambiguous. The V gene's germline CDR1 is LNHNV and CDR2 YYDKDF (reference sequence). V gave up 4 bases and J gave up 7 bases, with 5 bases separating them. The CDR3 spans 12 residues.

This clonotype was recorded a few times. The rearrangement links TRBV5-4 to TRBJ2-1; D remains unclear. From germline, CDR1 is SGHNT and CDR2 YYREEE (reference sequence). This CDR3 is 14 amino acids long. The V end was cut by 6 bases, the J end by 0 bases, with 10 bases between. CDR3 region: CASTDSFSYNEQFF. DNA for the CDR3: TGTGCCAGCACCGACTCCTTCTCCTACAATGAGCAGTTCTTC.

The CDR3 coding sequence is TGTGCCAGCAGTCCCGGGTCGTTCGGAGGGGGTGAGCAGTTCTTC. This codes for CASSPGSFGGGEQFF. The V and J genes are TRBV6-2 or TRBV6-3 and TRBJ2-1; D possibly matches TRBD1 or TRBD2 (6 bases each). Trimming pared 5 bases from V and 9 bases from J, leaving 20 bases between. Germline V gene data show CDR1 as MNHEY and CDR2 as SVGEGT. There are 15 residues in the CDR3.

This clonotype was seen ten or more times. The V gene is TRBV28, the J gene TRBJ2-1; either TRBD1 or TRBD2 may supply D (6 bases each). CDR1 MDHEN and CDR2 SYDVKM come from the germline V gene. The CDR3 runs 16 residues. The germline V and J ends were trimmed by 0 bases and 7 bases, with 16 bases remaining between them. CDR3 DNA sequence: TGTGCCAGCAGTTTATGGGACGGAGGGGGGAGAAATGAGCAGTTCTTC. The encoded protein is CASSLWDGGGRNEQFF.

Many counts were recorded for this clonotype. This chain connects TRBV7-9 to TRBJ2-1, with TRBD2 as a possible D gene (6 bases). Germline V gene data show CDR1 as SEHNR and CDR2 as FQNEAQ (reference sequence). The CDR3 length is 12 residues. Trimming took off 5 bases at V and 10 bases at J, with 12 bases between the two ends. This chain's CDR3 is CASSPTGLEQFF. CDR3 DNA: TGTGCCAGCAGCCCTACTGGACTAGAGCAGTTCTTC.

The gene calls are TRBV7-9 and TRBJ1-3, with TRBD1 identical over 7 bases. V shed 5 bases and J 4 bases; nucleotides not matched to a gene: 8. In germline, CDR1 is SEHNR, CDR2 FQNEAQ (reference sequence). CDR3 size: 15 residues. The CDR3 DNA is TGTGCCAGCAGCCCGTCGTCACAGGGGGGAAACACCATATATTTT. The encoded protein is CASSPSSQGGNTIYF.